This T cell receptor beta chain is from a study of cytomegalovirus exposure and HLA in healthy donors. Primers: 60 Vbeta forward and 13 Jbeta reverse. Assay used: immunoSEQ multiplex PCR; TCRdb lists only in-frame clones, some missing. This table holds 100,000 to 150,000 clones, about 80% found once. This CDR3 comprises 19 residues. The germline V gene has CDR1 SGHTA and CDR2 FQGNSA. The trim removed 1 base at V and 2 bases at J, leaving 9 bases unmatched. This TCR was sampled from a man between 40 and 49 years old in good health and CMV-seronegative. Sample: PBMCs. The chain joins TRBV7-2 to TRBJ2-2; the match to TRBD2 covers 11 bases. CDR3 region: CASSLEGRGLAANTGELFF. The CDR3 region has the DNA TGTGCCAGCAGCTTAGAGGGTAGGGGACTAGCGGCAAACACCGGGGAGCTGTTTTTT. The entire variable domain, with the rest obtained from reference TRBV7-2 and TRBJ2-2, is as follows: GAGVSQSPSNKVTEKGKDVELRCDPISGHTALYWYRQSLGQGLEFLIYFQGNSAPDKSGLPSDRFSAERTGGSVSTLTIQRTQQEDSAVYLCASSLEGRGLAANTGELFFGEGSRLTVL.